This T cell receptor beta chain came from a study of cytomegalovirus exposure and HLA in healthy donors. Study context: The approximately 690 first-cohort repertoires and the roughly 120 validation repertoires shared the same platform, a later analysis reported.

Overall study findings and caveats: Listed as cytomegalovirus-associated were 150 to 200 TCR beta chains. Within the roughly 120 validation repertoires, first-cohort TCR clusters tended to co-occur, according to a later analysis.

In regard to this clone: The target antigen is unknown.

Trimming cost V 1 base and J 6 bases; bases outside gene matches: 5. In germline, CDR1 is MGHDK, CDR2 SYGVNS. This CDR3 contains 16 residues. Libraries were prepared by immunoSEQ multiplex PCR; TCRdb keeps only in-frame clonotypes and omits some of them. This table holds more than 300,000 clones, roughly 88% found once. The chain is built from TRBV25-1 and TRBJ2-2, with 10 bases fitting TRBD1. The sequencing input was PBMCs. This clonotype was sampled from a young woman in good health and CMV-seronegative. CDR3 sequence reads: CASSESGTGVPGELFF. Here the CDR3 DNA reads TGTGCCAGCAGTGAATCGGGGACAGGGGTACCCGGGGAGCTGTTTTTT.